Below, 13 T cell receptor beta chains from the same sample are listed, as sequenced in a study of CD8 T cells in Susac syndrome. A quantity of about 0.5 to 1 ug RNA underwent reverse transcription using random hexamers. MiXCR, run by TCRdb on the immunoSEQ multiplex PCR reads, gives a single entry per CDR3 protein. This table holds 200,000 or so distinct CDR3 sequences, around 93% found once. Sequencing input: CD8+ T cells from PBMCs. All receptors derive from a human donor with Susac syndrome.

The chain has TRBV7-6 and TRBJ2-1, with D unresolved. With 1 base removed from V and 4 bases from J, the gap between germline ends came to 8 bases. Looked up from germline, CDR1 is SGHVS and CDR2 is FNYEAQ. This CDR3 comprises 14 residues. In DNA form, the CDR3 reads TGTGCCAGCAGCTTAGTCCAGGAATACAATGAGCAGTTCTTC. It specifies CASSLVQEYNEQFF.

The count of this clonotype is one. The V and J genes are TRBV6-5 and TRBJ2-5, with 7 positions matching TRBD2. Germline V gene data show CDR1 as MNHEY and CDR2 as SVGAGI. Germline trimming cut 10 bases from V and 7 bases from J; bases unmatched to any gene: 9. The CDR3 spans 12 residues. This chain's CDR3 is CATKGLFWTQYF. The CDR3 DNA reads as TGTGCCACCAAGGGACTATTTTGGACCCAGTACTTC.

This chain uses TRBV21-1 with TRBJ2-7; the D call in the table, TRBD1, was not verified against the DNA. TRBV21-1 corresponds to a pseudogene. The CDR3 runs 16 residues. This CDR3 reads CASSTTTRDNSYEQYF. CDR3 nucleotides: TGTGCCAGCAGCACTACCACACGGGACAACTCCTACGAGCAGTACTTC.

The CDR3 here is CASSLGGAVNYGYTF. In nucleotides, the CDR3 is TGTGCCAGCAGTCTAGGGGGGGCTGTTAACTATGGCTACACCTTC. This chain joins TRBV12-3 or TRBV12-4 and TRBJ1-2, with a possible D match to TRBD1 (6 bases). V lost 5 bases to trimming and J lost 1 base, with 14 bases between them. The CDR3 contains 15 residues.

CDR3 region: CASSVLDYGTDTQYF. CDR3 DNA: TGTGCCAGCAGCGTACTGGATTATGGCACAGATACGCAGTATTTT. V is TRBV9 and J is TRBJ2-3; D unclear. V lost 1 base and J 1 base, leaving 10 bases between the germline ends. The CDR3 extends over 15 amino acids. The germline gives CDR1 SGDLS, CDR2 YYNGEE.

This chain joins TRBV27 and TRBJ1-2, with 7 bases identical to TRBD1. CDR1 MNHEY and CDR2 SMNVEV come from the germline V gene (reference sequence). Trimming removed 6 bases from V and 6 bases from J; junction bases left unmatched: 7. The CDR3 runs to 13 residues. CDR3 nucleotides: TGTGCCAGCAGCACTCCCAGGGGGGATGGCTACACCTTC. Encoded protein: CASSTPRGDGYTF.

The chain uses TRBV6-6 and TRBJ2-1, with TRBD2 matching 11 bases. The V segment lost 2 bases and the J segment 8 bases; nucleotides outside the gene matches: 5. CDR1 and CDR2 (germline): MNHNY, SVGAGI (reference sequence). This CDR3 is 15 amino acids long. The CDR3 reads CASSYSLAGGYEQFF. The DNA for the CDR3 is TGTGCCAGCAGTTACAGTCTAGCGGGGGGTTATGAGCAGTTCTTC.

The chain uses TRBV7-3 and TRBJ2-1; TRBD2 agrees at 9 bases. V was pared by 2 bases and J by 3 bases, with 5 bases of the junction left unmatched. CDR1 and CDR2 from the germline V gene are SGHTA and FQGTGA. The CDR3 has 16 residues. CDR3 DNA: TGTGCCAGCAGCTTAGGAGGTAGCGGGAGCTACAATGAGCAGTTCTTC. This encodes CASSLGGSGSYNEQFF.

The chain joins TRBV28 to TRBJ2-7; 7 positions match TRBD2. V gave up 4 bases and J gave up 6 bases; unmatched junction bases: 12. CDR1 is MDHEN, CDR2 SYDVKM, per germline. This CDR3 contains 15 residues. CDR3 sequence reads: CASSSLGLGAAEQYF. The CDR3 nucleotides read TGTGCCAGCAGTTCCCTTGGACTAGGGGCTGCCGAGCAGTACTTC.

This clonotype came up a few times. The chain carries TRBV29-1 and TRBJ2-7, with TRBD2 matching over 12 bases. This CDR3 has 13 residues. After removal of 3 bases from V and 4 bases from J, the junction contained 1 base not matched to a gene. Germline V gene data show CDR1 as SQVTM and CDR2 as ANQGSEA. The CDR3 sequence is CSVETSGSYEQYF. DNA of the CDR3: TGCAGCGTTGAGACTAGCGGGAGTTACGAGCAGTACTTC.

The rearrangement links TRBV9 to TRBJ1-2; 7 bases agree with TRBD1. Germline CDR1 reads SGDLS; CDR2 reads YYNGEE. V gave up 3 bases and J gave up 6 bases; unmatched junction bases: 8. This CDR3 has 14 amino acids. CDR3 protein: CASSAPGTVDGYTF. The CDR3 coding sequence is TGTGCCAGCAGCGCCCCGGGGACAGTGGATGGCTACACCTTC. Drawing the rest from reference TRBV9 and TRBJ1-2, the complete variable domain is DSGVTQTPKHLITATGQRVTLRCSPRSGDLSVYWYQQSLDQGLQFLIQYYNGEERAKGNILERFSAQQFPDLHSELNLSSLELGDSALYFCASSAPGTVDGYTFGSGTRLTVV.

The chain couples TRBV9 to TRBJ2-3; unclear D gene. V dropped 4 bases and J dropped 6 bases, with 12 bases sitting between them. Germline values: CDR1 SGDLS, CDR2 YYNGEE. The CDR3 spans 13 residues. CDR3 region: CASSRDGGDTQYF. The CDR3, as DNA: TGTGCCAGCAGCAGAGACGGTGGGGATACGCAGTATTTT. Full variable domain (missing parts from reference TRBV9 and TRBJ2-3): DSGVTQTPKHLITATGQRVTLRCSPRSGDLSVYWYQQSLDQGLQFLIQYYNGEERAKGNILERFSAQQFPDLHSELNLSSLELGDSALYFCASSRDGGDTQYFGPGTRLTVL.

This chain links TRBV30 with TRBJ1-6, with D tentatively TRBD1 (5 bases). CDR3 length equals 14 residues. The germline V and J ends were trimmed by 0 bases and 10 bases, with 13 bases remaining between them. The germline V gene has CDR1 GTSNPN and CDR2 SVGIG (reference sequence). CDR3 loop: CAWSVGSGESPLHF. As DNA, the CDR3 is TGTGCCTGGAGTGTAGGATCGGGGGAATCACCCCTCCACTTT.